The entry below describes one T cell receptor (beta chain). In the original processing: How many nucleated cells were present was estimated from reference gene primer amplification. Here immunoSEQ multiplex PCR was the method, and the copy in TCRdb shows in-frame clones only, minus some. V and J calls and clone size are as listed in that table; D and trimming were resolved from the DNA. The sample records 180,000 or so clones, 84% being singletons. V was pared by 4 bases and J by 4 bases, with 9 bases of the junction left unmatched. The CDR3 has 15 residues. Germline CDR1 and CDR2: LGHDT and YNNKEL (reference sequence). This specimen comes from a study of blood T cell repertoires in COVID-19. Turning to the study itself: Spain, Italy and the United States supplied samples that represented acute and convalescent COVID-19.

Clinical history as reported by participants underpinned cohort assignment. Sequenced sample: PBMCs or T cells enriched from blood (not recorded which). This TCR derives from a man aged 50 to 59 who had recovered from COVID-19. The chain recombines TRBV3-1 (or the pseudogene TRBV3-2) with TRBJ1-2; TRBD1 matches at 7 bases. The CDR3 region has the DNA TGTGCCAGCAGCCCCCGGGGACAGCCAAGCTATGGCTACACCTTC. It translates to CASSPRGQPSYGYTF.